These 15 T cell receptor beta chains were all obtained from the same sample, sequenced in a study of blood T cell repertoires in COVID-19. Profiled with immunoSEQ multiplex PCR; TCRdb holds only in-frame clones, not every one. The sample includes some 74,000 clones, roughly three quarters of them seen just once. Sequencing was done on a sample of peripheral blood. The source of these receptors is a human donor in a cohort sampled during active COVID-19.

The chain has TRBV3-1 (or the pseudogene TRBV3-2) and TRBJ2-3; possible D gene TRBD1, 5 bases. The germline V and J ends were trimmed by 0 bases and 1 base, with 14 bases remaining between them. CDR3 length: 17 residues. CDR1 is LGHDT, CDR2 YNNKEL, per germline (reference sequence). The CDR3 protein is CASSQERRGEGTDTQYF. The CDR3 coding sequence is TGTGCCAGCAGCCAAGAGAGAAGGGGCGAGGGCACAGATACGCAGTATTTT.

This rearrangement joins TRBV13 to TRBJ2-3; D is perhaps TRBD2 (7 bases). Trimming cost V 5 bases and J 5 bases, with 20 bases left between them. This CDR3 has 16 amino acids. Germline V gene data show CDR1 as PRHDT and CDR2 as FYEKMQ (reference sequence). The CDR3 sequence is CASSPITGGGGDTQYF. The CDR3 DNA reads TGTGCCAGCAGCCCTATCACGGGGGGCGGCGGAGATACGCAGTATTTT.

The CDR3: CASSFTSAKDEQYF. CDR3 DNA: TGTGCCAGCTCATTCACTAGCGCCAAGGACGAGCAGTACTTC. The rearrangement links TRBV18 to TRBJ2-7; 7 nucleotides agree with TRBD2. Germline V gene sequence: CDR1 KGHSH, CDR2 LQKENI. The CDR3 has 14 residues. With V trimmed by 5 bases and J by 5 bases, 9 bases remained unmatched.

The rearrangement uses TRBV2 and TRBJ1-4, with no clear D. CDR1 is SNHLY, CDR2 FYNNEI, per germline. Deletions cut 2 bases from V and 0 bases from J, with 7 bases between. This CDR3 has 15 residues. Here the CDR3 DNA reads TGTGCCAGCAGTGAACCGGTTGCAACTAATGAAAAACTGTTTTTT. Translating it yields CASSEPVATNEKLFF.

The chain employs TRBV5-1 and TRBJ2-5; 10 nucleotides line up with TRBD1. CDR3 size: 14 residues. CDR1 and CDR2 from the germline V gene are SGHRS and YFSETQ. V trimming: 3 bases; J trimming: 1 base; junction bases outside the gene matches: 0. The CDR3 DNA reads TGCGCCAGCAGCTGGACAGGGGGCCAAGAGACCCAGTACTTC. It codes for CASSWTGGQETQYF.

The chain links TRBV6-6 to TRBJ1-2; tentative D call: TRBD1 (5 bases). The CDR3 contains 14 residues. V dropped 5 bases and J dropped 12 bases, with 22 bases sitting between them. The germline V gene encodes CDR1 MNHNY and CDR2 SVGAGI (reference sequence). CDR3 protein: CASSNWQEGMGDTF. The CDR3 DNA reads as TGTGCCAGCAGTAATTGGCAGGAGGGCATGGGGGACACCTTC.

There are a few counts of this clone. V is TRBV6-2 or TRBV6-3 and J is TRBJ2-6, with 9 bases that match TRBD1. J was trimmed by 0 bases and V by 0 bases; bases with no gene match: 6. The CDR3 runs to 19 residues. The germline V gene has CDR1 MNHEY and CDR2 SVGEGT. The CDR3 sequence is CASSYSTGTGSSGANVLTF. The DNA for the CDR3 is TGTGCCAGCAGTTACTCGACCGGGACAGGGAGCTCTGGGGCCAACGTCCTGACTTTC.

The J gene is TRBJ2-2, the V gene TRBV11-3; TRBD2 might be the D (6 bases). The CDR3 spans 14 residues. Per the germline V gene, CDR1 is SGHNT and CDR2 is YENEEA. Between the trimmed V and J ends, which lost 5 bases and 7 bases, there was a span of 14 bases. The CDR3 DNA reads as TGTGCCAGCAGCCCAGGGAGGACGGTCGGGGAGCTGTTTTTT. Its protein is CASSPGRTVGELFF.

This clone was detected once. The chain couples TRBV6-6 to TRBJ1-4; no firm D call. Trimming took 3 bases from V and 6 from J, leaving 11 bases between them. This CDR3 is built from 14 residues. CDR1 is MNHNY, CDR2 SVGAGI, per germline (reference sequence). The CDR3 DNA reads TGTGCCAGCAGTTATGGACTCGGCGATGAAAAACTGTTTTTT. Its translation: CASSYGLGDEKLFF.

This chain uses TRBV28 with TRBJ2-7; 10 bases are a match to TRBD1. CDR1 and CDR2 (germline): MDHEN, SYDVKM. J was trimmed by 0 bases and V by 3 bases; bases with no gene match: 2. CDR3 length equals 15 residues. The CDR3 protein is CASSFGTGDSYEQYV. The CDR3 DNA reads as TGTGCCAGCAGTTTCGGGACAGGGGACTCCTACGAGCAGTACGTC.

The table lists this clone with a count of one. V is TRBV11-2 and J is TRBJ1-4, with TRBD1 matching over 7 bases. This CDR3 contains 14 residues. Germline lookup yields CDR1 SGHAT and CDR2 FQNNGV. With V trimmed by 5 bases and J by 5 bases, 5 bases remained unmatched. The CDR3 loop is CASSRGQLNEKLFF. The CDR3, as DNA: TGTGCCAGCAGCCGGGGACAGCTAAATGAAAAACTGTTTTTT.

The chain is built from TRBV5-6 and TRBJ2-7; D is perhaps TRBD2 (6 bases). The germline V gene has CDR1 SGHDT and CDR2 YYEEEE. This CDR3 is built from 13 residues. V was trimmed by 0 bases and J by 4 bases, leaving 8 bases between them. This CDR3 reads CASSLGGRYEQYV. The CDR3 region has the DNA TGTGCCAGCAGCTTGGGAGGGAGGTACGAGCAGTACGTC.

The chain uses TRBV6-2 or TRBV6-3 and TRBJ1-1, with D possibly being TRBD1 (5 bases). CDR1 MNHEY and CDR2 SVGEGT come from the germline V gene. This CDR3 spans 15 amino acids. V shed 5 bases and J shed 1 base, with 14 bases lying between them. CDR3: CASSLGQWANTEAFF. The CDR3 bases are TGTGCCAGCAGTCTCGGACAATGGGCGAACACTGAAGCTTTCTTT.

The gene calls are TRBV19 and TRBJ1-4, with 9 bases aligning to TRBD1. With V trimmed by 4 bases and J by 7 bases, 4 bases remained unmatched. This CDR3 comprises 14 residues. The germline CDR1 and CDR2 sequences are LNHDA and SQIVND (reference sequence). The CDR3 region has the DNA TGTGCCAGTAGTAGGGGACAGGGCGTTGAAAAACTGTTTTTT. Translating gives CASSRGQGVEKLFF.

The chain has TRBV14 and TRBJ2-5; 8 bases agree with TRBD2. V shed 1 base, J shed 4 bases, and the junction held 14 bases outside the gene matches. The germline gives CDR1 SGHDN, CDR2 FVKESK. CDR3 length: 18 amino acids. The CDR3: CASSQATPQLAGRETQYF. CDR3 nucleotides: TGTGCCAGCAGCCAAGCAACCCCTCAGCTAGCGGGTAGAGAGACCCAGTACTTC.